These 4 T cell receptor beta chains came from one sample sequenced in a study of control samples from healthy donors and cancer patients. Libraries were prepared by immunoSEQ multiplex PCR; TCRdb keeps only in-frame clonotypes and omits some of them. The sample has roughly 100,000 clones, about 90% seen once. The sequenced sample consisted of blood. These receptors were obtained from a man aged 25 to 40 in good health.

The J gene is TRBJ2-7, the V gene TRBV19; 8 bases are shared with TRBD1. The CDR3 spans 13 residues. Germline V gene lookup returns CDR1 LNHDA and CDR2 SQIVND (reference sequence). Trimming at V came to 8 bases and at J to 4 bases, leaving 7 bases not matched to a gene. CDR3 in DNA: TGTGCCAGTTCCGGGACAGGCCCTTACGAGCAGTACTTC. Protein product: CASSGTGPYEQYF.

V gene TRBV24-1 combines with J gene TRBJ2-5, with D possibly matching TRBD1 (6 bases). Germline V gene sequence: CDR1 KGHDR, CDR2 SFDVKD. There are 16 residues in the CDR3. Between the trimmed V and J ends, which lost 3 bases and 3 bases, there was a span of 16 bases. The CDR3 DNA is TGTGCCACCAGTGATACGCGCCAGGGGAAAAAAGAGACCCAGTACTTC. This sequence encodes CATSDTRQGKKETQYF.

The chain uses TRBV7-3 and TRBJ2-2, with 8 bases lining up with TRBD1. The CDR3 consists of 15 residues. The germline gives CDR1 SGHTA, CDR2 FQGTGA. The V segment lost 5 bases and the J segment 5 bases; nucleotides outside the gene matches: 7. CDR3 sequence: CASSEQGVGTGELFF. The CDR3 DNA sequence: TGTGCCAGCAGCGAACAGGGGGTCGGGACCGGGGAGCTGTTTTTT.

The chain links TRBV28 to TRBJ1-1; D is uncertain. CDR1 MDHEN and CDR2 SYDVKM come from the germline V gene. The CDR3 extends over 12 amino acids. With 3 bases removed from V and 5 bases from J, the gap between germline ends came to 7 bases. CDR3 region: CASSFGWTEAFF. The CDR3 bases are TGTGCCAGCAGTTTTGGGTGGACTGAAGCTTTCTTT.